The rows below give T cell receptor beta chains drawn from one sample of a study of blood T cell repertoires in COVID-19. Method: immunoSEQ multiplex PCR; TCRdb's copy keeps in-frame clones and lacks some. The top ten clones hold around 8% of a sample with 300,000 to 400,000 clones, over 75% of them seen once. The sample comprised peripheral blood. Receptor source: a woman aged 45-59 years who had recovered from COVID-19. Each CDR3 is given with its conserved first and last residue. Fields, in order: J gene, clone size, D gene, V gene, CDR3 protein, CDR3 DNA. D genes are given only for firm matches. Clone size appears in some rows only: once, few, many, or a class for an expanded clone.

J: TRBJ2-5; size: NA; D: TRBD2; V: TRBV11-3; CDR3: CASSPRLARETQYF; DNA: TGTGCCAGCAGCCCAAGACTAGCACGGGAGACCCAGTACTTC
J: TRBJ2-7; size: NA; D: NA; V: TRBV5-4; CDR3: CASSRNGVEGYEQYF; DNA: TGTGCCAGCAGCCGGAATGGGGTGGAGGGCTACGAGCAGTACTTC
J: TRBJ1-6; size: NA; D: NA; V: TRBV28; CDR3: CASSTYRDVGYNSPLHF; DNA: TGTGCCAGCAGTACCTACAGGGATGTGGGTTATAATTCACCCCTCCACTTT
J: TRBJ2-1; size: NA; D: TRBD2; V: TRBV7-7; CDR3: CASSSLAGPSYNEQFF; DNA: TGTGCTAGCAGCTCCTTAGCGGGCCCGTCCTACAATGAGCAGTTCTTC
J: TRBJ1-3; size: NA; D: NA; V: TRBV7-2; CDR3: CASSLNPPVSGNTIYF; DNA: TGTGCCAGCAGCTTAAATCCGCCGGTCTCTGGAAACACCATATATTTT
J: TRBJ2-2; size: NA; D: NA; V: TRBV20-1; CDR3: CSASSGNHGELFF; DNA: TGCAGTGCTAGTTCCGGGAATCACGGGGAGCTGTTTTTT
J: TRBJ2-1; size: many; D: TRBD2; V: TRBV9; CDR3: CASSAEAGESSNEQFF; DNA: TGTGCCAGCAGCGCAGAAGCGGGAGAGTCCAGCAATGAGCAGTTCTTC
J: TRBJ1-1; size: NA; D: NA; V: TRBV19; CDR3: CASSSGLGLNTEAFF; DNA: TGTGCCAGTAGTTCAGGTCTGGGTCTGAACACTGAAGCTTTCTTT
J: TRBJ1-1; size: NA; D: NA; V: TRBV2; CDR3: CASSGGHNTEAFF; DNA: TGTGCCAGCAGTGGGGGCCATAACACTGAAGCTTTCTTT
J: TRBJ1-5; size: NA; D: NA; V: TRBV6-1; CDR3: CASSEVTGDNQPQHF; DNA: TGTGCCAGCAGTGAAGTGACAGGAGACAATCAGCCCCAGCATTTT
J: TRBJ1-2; size: NA; D: NA; V: TRBV15; CDR3: CATSSLGAGSNYGYTF; DNA: TGTGCCACCAGCAGTCTGGGGGCAGGGTCCAACTATGGCTACACCTTC
J: TRBJ1-1; size: NA; D: NA; V: TRBV10-3; CDR3: CAISESLQGGRAFF; DNA: TGTGCCATCAGTGAGTCATTGCAGGGAGGAAGAGCTTTCTTT
J: TRBJ2-7; size: NA; D: TRBD2; V: TRBV5-1; CDR3: CASSLPAGALEQYF; DNA: TGCGCCAGCAGCTTGCCAGCGGGGGCTCTCGAGCAGTACTTC
J: TRBJ2-1; size: NA; D: TRBD2; V: TRBV3-1/TRBV3-2; CDR3: CASSPGLAGGRNEQFF; DNA: TGTGCCAGCAGCCCGGGACTAGCGGGGGGGCGCAATGAGCAGTTCTTC
J: TRBJ2-7; size: NA; D: TRBD1; V: TRBV2; CDR3: CASRGDSSYEQYF; DNA: TGTGCCAGCAGGGGGGACAGCTCCTACGAGCAGTACTTC
J: TRBJ1-3; size: NA; D: NA; V: TRBV2; CDR3: CASSVGRHSGNTIYF; DNA: TGTGCCAGCAGTGTGGGGAGGCACTCTGGAAACACCATATATTTT
J: TRBJ1-2; size: once; D: TRBD1; V: TRBV19; CDR3: CASTRDSDNYGYTF; DNA: TGTGCCAGTACCCGGGACAGCGATAACTATGGCTACACCTTC
J: TRBJ2-6; size: NA; D: TRBD1; V: TRBV5-8; CDR3: CASSLDRVGANVLTF; DNA: TGTGCCAGCAGCCTTGACAGGGTTGGGGCCAACGTCCTGACTTTC
J: TRBJ2-5; size: NA; D: TRBD1; V: TRBV4-3; CDR3: CASSRDRGTQYF; DNA: TGCGCCAGCAGCCGAGACAGGGGTACCCAGTACTTC
J: TRBJ1-6; size: few; D: NA; V: TRBV18; CDR3: CASGGGNSPLHF; DNA: TGTGCCAGTGGCGGGGGGAATTCACCCCTCCACTTT
J: TRBJ1-1; size: few; D: NA; V: TRBV9; CDR3: CASSRGTTEAFF; DNA: TGTGCCAGCTCACGGGGGACCACTGAAGCTTTCTTT
J: TRBJ1-4; size: NA; D: TRBD1; V: TRBV3-1/TRBV3-2; CDR3: CASSRTGGNEKLFF; DNA: TGTGCCAGCAGCAGGACAGGGGGTAATGAAAAACTGTTTTTT
J: TRBJ1-1; size: NA; D: NA; V: TRBV3-1/TRBV3-2; CDR3: CASSQVPTGAEAFF; DNA: TGTGCCAGCAGCCAAGTCCCAACAGGAGCCGAAGCTTTCTTT
J: TRBJ2-2; size: few; D: TRBD1; V: TRBV9; CDR3: CASSYRDRANTGELFF; DNA: TGTGCCAGCAGCTACCGGGACAGGGCCAACACCGGGGAGCTGTTTTTT
J: TRBJ1-5; size: NA; D: TRBD1; V: TRBV28; CDR3: CASIRQGGRQPQHF; DNA: TGTGCCAGCATCAGACAGGGGGGACGGCAGCCCCAGCATTTT
J: TRBJ1-4; size: NA; D: NA; V: TRBV2; CDR3: CASRNEKLFF; DNA: TGTGCCAGCCGTAATGAAAAACTGTTTTTT
J: TRBJ1-3; size: NA; D: NA; V: TRBV9; CDR3: CASSTPLGEGNTIYF; DNA: TGTGCCAGCAGCACCCCACTCGGAGAGGGAAACACCATATATTTT
J: TRBJ1-2; size: few; D: TRBD1; V: TRBV7-2; CDR3: CASSQSDGDSRYAGYTF; DNA: TGTGCCAGCAGCCAATCAGATGGGGACAGTCGCTATGCTGGCTACACCTTC
J: TRBJ2-1; size: NA; D: NA; V: TRBV6-5; CDR3: CASSYGRYNEQFF; DNA: TGTGCCAGCAGTTACGGGCGATACAATGAGCAGTTCTTC
J: TRBJ1-5; size: once; D: NA; V: TRBV28; CDR3: CASSNITPGADQPQHF; DNA: TGTGCCAGCAGTAACATTACCCCAGGGGCAGATCAGCCCCAGCATTTT
J: TRBJ1-5; size: NA; D: NA; V: TRBV28; CDR3: CASSPPGQPQHF; DNA: TGTGCCAGCAGTCCTCCGGGTCAGCCCCAGCATTTT
J: TRBJ2-1; size: few; D: TRBD2; V: TRBV5-4; CDR3: CASSSGLAGGNEQFF; DNA: TGTGCCAGCAGCTCGGGACTAGCGGGAGGGAATGAGCAGTTCTTC
J: TRBJ2-2; size: NA; D: NA; V: TRBV7-9; CDR3: CASSSIAVRSNGELFF; DNA: TGTGCCAGCAGCTCAATAGCGGTTAGGTCGAACGGGGAGCTGTTTTTT
J: TRBJ1-2; size: NA; D: TRBD1; V: TRBV7-9; CDR3: CASSLTDRGYGYTF; DNA: TGTGCCAGCAGCTTAACAGACAGGGGATATGGCTACACCTTC
J: TRBJ1-2; size: NA; D: TRBD1; V: TRBV27; CDR3: CASSLSRGNYGYTF; DNA: TGTGCCAGCAGTTTATCCAGGGGGAACTATGGCTACACCTTC
J: TRBJ1-5; size: NA; D: TRBD1; V: TRBV27; CDR3: CASSRDRGDQPQHF; DNA: TGTGCCAGCAGTCGGGACAGAGGGGATCAGCCCCAGCATTTT
J: TRBJ1-1; size: once; D: NA; V: TRBV19; CDR3: CASRTTDSRWGKNTEAFF; DNA: TGTGCCAGTAGAACAACGGACAGCCGATGGGGTAAGAACACTGAAGCTTTCTTT
J: TRBJ2-5; size: NA; D: TRBD2; V: TRBV6-5; CDR3: CASSYSTSRILETQYF; DNA: TGTGCCAGCAGTTACTCGACTAGCCGAATACTGGAGACCCAGTACTTC
J: TRBJ1-3; size: NA; D: NA; V: TRBV6-6; CDR3: CASSHLDSLGTGNTIYF; DNA: TGTGCCAGCAGTCATCTTGACAGCCTAGGGACTGGAAACACCATATATTTT
J: TRBJ2-2; size: NA; D: NA; V: TRBV25-1; CDR3: CASSVGHISTGELFF; DNA: TGTGCCAGCAGTGTGGGACACATATCAACCGGGGAGCTGTTTTTT
J: TRBJ1-1; size: NA; D: NA; V: TRBV3-1/TRBV3-2; CDR3: CASSHMRTGMNTEAFF; DNA: TGTGCCAGCAGCCACATGCGGACGGGGATGAACACTGAAGCTTTCTTT
J: TRBJ1-6; size: few; D: NA; V: TRBV19; CDR3: CASSPQYNSPLHF; DNA: TGTGCCAGTAGTCCCCAGTATAATTCACCCCTCCACTTT
J: TRBJ2-3; size: few; D: NA; V: TRBV24-1; CDR3: CATRPRGAGTDTQYF; DNA: TGTGCCACCAGGCCCCGGGGAGCGGGCACAGATACGCAGTATTTT
J: TRBJ2-7; size: NA; D: NA; V: TRBV12-3/TRBV12-4; CDR3: CASSKLQGGEQYF; DNA: TGTGCCAGCAGTAAACTCCAGGGTGGCGAGCAGTACTTC
J: TRBJ1-2; size: NA; D: NA; V: TRBV2; CDR3: CASSERSEAHGYTF; DNA: TGTGCCAGCAGTGAAAGGTCGGAGGCCCATGGCTACACCTTC
J: TRBJ2-7; size: NA; D: TRBD2; V: TRBV19; CDR3: CASSKLGSGGAIEQYF; DNA: TGTGCCAGTAGTAAGCTAGGCAGCGGGGGGGCGATCGAGCAGTACTTC
J: TRBJ2-2; size: NA; D: NA; V: TRBV10-2; CDR3: CASSGAENTGELFF; DNA: TGCGCCAGCAGTGGGGCAGAGAACACCGGGGAGCTGTTTTTT
J: TRBJ1-5; size: NA; D: TRBD1; V: TRBV10-3; CDR3: CAISEDRDGADDQPQHF; DNA: TGTGCCATCAGTGAGGACAGGGACGGGGCAGACGATCAGCCCCAGCATTTT
J: TRBJ2-7; size: NA; D: TRBD2; V: TRBV6-6; CDR3: CASSYARLAQYEQYF; DNA: TGTGCCAGCAGTTACGCTAGACTAGCCCAATACGAGCAGTACTTC
J: TRBJ1-1; size: NA; D: TRBD1; V: TRBV19; CDR3: CASSTIPGQGVSNEAFF; DNA: TGTGCCAGTAGTACAATCCCGGGACAGGGAGTAAGTAATGAAGCTTTCTTT
J: TRBJ2-2; size: NA; D: TRBD1; V: TRBV28; CDR3: CASTLRGYRGPTGELFF; DNA: TGTGCCAGCACCCTAAGGGGTTACAGGGGCCCAACCGGGGAGCTGTTTTTT
J: TRBJ2-7; size: NA; D: NA; V: TRBV5-1; CDR3: CASSLALFGSYEQYF; DNA: TGCGCCAGCAGCTTGGCTCTCTTCGGGTCATACGAGCAGTACTTC
J: TRBJ1-1; size: NA; D: NA; V: TRBV5-1; CDR3: CASSSGDFNTEAFF; DNA: TGCGCCAGCAGCTCAGGGGATTTCAACACTGAAGCTTTCTTT
J: TRBJ2-3; size: once; D: NA; V: TRBV18; CDR3: CASSPLGEATDTQYF; DNA: TGTGCCAGCTCACCCCTAGGGGAAGCTACAGATACGCAGTATTTT
J: TRBJ1-2; size: NA; D: NA; V: TRBV27; CDR3: CASSPESISNYGYTF; DNA: TGTGCCAGCAGTCCCGAAAGCATAAGTAACTATGGCTACACCTTC
J: TRBJ2-7; size: NA; D: NA; V: TRBV3-1/TRBV3-2; CDR3: CASTPREQYF; DNA: TGTGCCAGCACCCCTCGCGAGCAGTACTTC
J: TRBJ1-1; size: NA; D: NA; V: TRBV27; CDR3: CARLRQGTNTEAFF; DNA: TGTGCCAGACTCCGGCAGGGCACGAACACTGAAGCTTTCTTT
J: TRBJ1-5; size: NA; D: TRBD1; V: TRBV7-9; CDR3: CASSSIGTGVQPQHF; DNA: TGTGCCAGCAGCTCGATCGGGACAGGGGTTCAGCCCCAGCATTTT